The rows below give T cell receptor beta chains drawn from one sample of a study of blood T cell repertoires in COVID-19. The method was immunoSEQ multiplex PCR; TCRdb's version includes in-frame clones alone and lacks a portion of them. The sample lists about 200,000 clones, about 85% occurring once. The sample consisted of peripheral blood. The receptors originated from a woman aged 80 or over with acute or convalescent COVID-19. Both conserved end residues are part of each CDR3. D genes are given only for firm matches. Size is omitted from some rows. Given values are once, few, many or a class for expanded clones.

TRBJ1-1 | NA | TRBD1 | TRBV28 | TGTGCCAGCAGTTTAACCCGGGACAGGGAAGTTGTTTTCTTT | CASSLTRDREVVFF
TRBJ1-1 | NA | NA | TRBV27 | TGTGCCAGCAGTTTATTAAACAGGGTAACGGAAGCTTTCTTT | CASSLLNRVTEAFF
TRBJ2-7 | NA | NA | TRBV30 | TGTGCCTGGAGGGGATGGCAGGGCAAAATCGACGAGCAGTACTTC | CAWRGWQGKIDEQYF
TRBJ2-1 | NA | NA | TRBV14 | TGTGCCAGCAGCCAGGCGGGAATCTACAATGAGCAGTTCTTC | CASSQAGIYNEQFF
TRBJ1-1 | NA | NA | TRBV29-1 | TGCAGCGTTGAGATGGGGCACACTGAAGCTTTCTTT | CSVEMGHTEAFF
TRBJ2-5 | once | NA | TRBV20-1 | TGCAGTGCTAGTGGCGGGAAACCCCAAGAGACCCAGTACTTC | CSASGGKPQETQYF
TRBJ2-1 | NA | NA | TRBV27 | TGTGCCAGTGACCTTTGGGGGGTCTCCTACAATGAGCAGTTCTTC | CASDLWGVSYNEQFF
TRBJ2-1 | NA | NA | TRBV5-4 | TGTGCCAGCAGCGATACAGGCCATTACAATGAGCAGTTCTTC | CASSDTGHYNEQFF
TRBJ1-5 | NA | NA | TRBV6-2/TRBV6-3 | TGTGCCAGCAGTTTTAATCACCAAAACAGGGCCCAGCCCCAGCATTTT | CASSFNHQNRAQPQHF
TRBJ2-1 | NA | NA | TRBV5-4 | TGTGCCACTACCGGGACTCCAGGCGGTGAGCAGTTCTTC | CATTGTPGGEQFF
TRBJ1-2 | NA | NA | TRBV3-1/TRBV3-2 | TGTGCCAGCAGCCAAGTGTCAGGGAACTATGGCTACACCTTC | CASSQVSGNYGYTF
TRBJ2-1 | NA | NA | TRBV5-8 | TGTGCCAGCAGCTTGGCCGACGGAGATCGGTTCTTC | CASSLADGDRFF
TRBJ2-7 | few | TRBD2 | TRBV5-1 | TGCGCCAGCAGCTTGGCGGGTAATAGCGGGTTCCGCTACGAGCAGTACTTC | CASSLAGNSGFRYEQYF
TRBJ2-1 | NA | NA | TRBV6-4 | TGTGCCAGCAGTGAGGGTCAGGGGACCTACAATGAGCAGTTCTTC | CASSEGQGTYNEQFF
TRBJ1-5 | NA | TRBD1 | TRBV7-2 | TGTGCCAGCAGCTTAGGAGGGGGCGGTCAGCCCCAGCATTTT | CASSLGGGGQPQHF
TRBJ2-7 | NA | TRBD1 | TRBV7-2 | TGTGCCAGCAGCTGGGACAGGGCCTCTGGGGACGAGCAGTACTTC | CASSWDRASGDEQYF
TRBJ1-5 | NA | TRBD1 | TRBV24-1 | TGTGCCACCAGTGAGTCAGGACAGGGAGGGGATCAGCCCCAGCATTTT | CATSESGQGGDQPQHF